The 18 T cell receptor beta chains below all came from one sample that was sequenced in a study of blood T cell repertoires in COVID-19. Profiling relied on immunoSEQ multiplex PCR, and the TCRdb table lists in-frame clones only, not all of them. Counted here are just over 150,000 clones, around 93% occurring once; the ten biggest clones make up roughly 4.4%. The sample was peripheral blood. These receptor sequences come from a woman aged 45-65 years with acute or convalescent COVID-19.

This chain links TRBV20-1 with TRBJ1-6, with D unclear. Trimming pared 3 bases from V and 8 bases from J, leaving 8 bases between. CDR3 length equals 12 residues. The germline V gene encodes CDR1 DFQATT and CDR2 SNEGSKA (reference sequence). CDR3 sequence reads: CSASAGDSPLHF. In DNA form, the CDR3 reads TGCAGTGCTAGTGCGGGTGATTCACCCCTCCACTTT.

This clone showed up just once. This sequence joins TRBV2 and TRBJ1-5; 8 bases match TRBD1. From germline, CDR1 is SNHLY and CDR2 FYNNEI. The CDR3 runs to 14 residues. V lost 4 bases, J lost 7 bases, and 6 bases stayed unmatched. The CDR3 loop reads CASSADRGKQPQHF. CDR3 DNA: TGTGCCAGCAGTGCCGACAGGGGAAAGCAGCCCCAGCATTTT.

The V call is TRBV14, the J call TRBJ1-1; TRBD1 is a possible D gene (6 bases). V was clipped by 6 bases and J by 4 bases, with 12 bases between them. The CDR3 sequence is 13 residues long. Germline CDR1 reads SGHDN; CDR2 reads FVKESK. The CDR3 DNA reads as TGTGCCAGCAGTCAGGGGTTTGGCACTGAAGCTTTCTTT. Protein sequence: CASSQGFGTEAFF.

The chain recombines TRBV24-1 with TRBJ2-1; maybe TRBD2 (5 bases). CDR3 length equals 14 residues. V was shortened by 4 bases and J by 6 bases, with 12 bases between the two germline ends. Germline lookup yields CDR1 KGHDR and CDR2 SFDVKD. CDR3 residues: CATSEPGVVNEQFF. The CDR3 DNA reads as TGTGCCACCAGTGAGCCCGGGGTGGTCAATGAGCAGTTCTTC.

The CDR3 protein is CASSQGEGGETQYF. CDR3 coding DNA: TGCGCCAGCAGCCAAGGGGAGGGGGGCGAGACCCAGTACTTC. This chain uses TRBV4-1 with TRBJ2-5; D is perhaps TRBD2 (7 bases). Germline lookup yields CDR1 MGHRA and CDR2 YSYEKL. CDR3 length: 14 amino acids. Trimming pared 1 base from V and 5 bases from J, leaving 11 bases between.

V is TRBV7-9 and J is TRBJ1-4, with 8 bases that match TRBD1. The J segment lost 8 bases and the V segment lost 4 bases, leaving 12 bases of the junction unmatched. The germline CDR1 and CDR2 sequences are SEHNR and FQNEAQ (reference sequence). The CDR3 is 16 amino acids. CDR3 sequence: CASSSRDRGPWEKLFF. CDR3 DNA sequence: TGTGCCAGCAGCTCACGTGACAGGGGCCCTTGGGAAAAACTGTTTTTT.

V is TRBV10-3 and J is TRBJ1-5; 7 bases agree with TRBD1. This CDR3 has 15 amino acids. With V trimmed by 0 bases and J by 4 bases, 3 bases remained unmatched. Germline lookup yields CDR1 ENHRY and CDR2 SYGVKD. The CDR3 sequence is CAISESRQGNQPQHF. The CDR3 coding sequence is TGTGCCATCAGTGAGTCCCGACAGGGTAATCAGCCCCAGCATTTT.

The chain combines TRBV7-3 with TRBJ2-7; D call uncertain. The CDR3 has 14 residues. V was shortened by 5 bases and J by 1 base, with 12 bases between the two germline ends. Germline V CDR1 and CDR2: SGHTA, FQGTGA. This CDR3 is CASSLPSVSYEQYF. In nucleotides, the CDR3 is TGTGCCAGCAGCCTCCCCAGTGTTTCCTACGAGCAGTACTTC.

The V gene is TRBV4-3, the J gene TRBJ2-7, with a tentative D call TRBD2 (5 bases). V lost 0 bases and J lost 4, with 16 bases in between. This CDR3 contains 16 residues. In germline, CDR1 is LGHNA, CDR2 YSLEER. DNA for the CDR3: TGCGCCAGCAGCCAAGAGGGTAGGGCGAGGGAGTACGAGCAGTACTTC. Translated: CASSQEGRAREYEQYF.

This rearrangement joins TRBV6-5 to TRBJ1-2; a possible D gene is TRBD1 (6 bases). The CDR3 totals 15 residues. V shed 0 bases and J shed 7 bases, with 15 bases lying between them. Per germline, CDR1 MNHEY and CDR2 SVGAGI. The CDR3 reads CASSYSGGASRGYTF. CDR3 in DNA: TGTGCCAGCAGTTACTCAGGGGGGGCGTCCCGTGGCTACACCTTC.

The chain uses TRBV19 and TRBJ1-3; the match to TRBD1 covers 7 bases. Germline values: CDR1 LNHDA, CDR2 SQIVND (reference sequence). V lost 6 bases, J lost 2 bases, and 10 bases stayed unmatched. This CDR3 is built from 16 residues. The CDR3 nucleotides read TGTGCCAGTAGGGACAGGAGAGCTGGCCCTGGAAACACCATATATTTT. Amino acids: CASRDRRAGPGNTIYF.

This clone was observed once. The CDR3, as DNA: TGTGCCAGCAGCATGAAACTAGCGGGGGTGGCAGATACGCAGTATTTT. Translated, it gives CASSMKLAGVADTQYF. This chain joins TRBV7-8 and TRBJ2-3; 11 bases are a match to TRBD2. CDR1 SGHVS and CDR2 FQNEAQ come from the germline V gene. There are 16 residues in the CDR3. Trimming removed 5 bases from V and 4 bases from J; junction bases left unmatched: 8. Using reference TRBV7-8 and TRBJ2-3 for the parts outside the CDR3, the full variable domain is GAGVSQSPRYKVAKRGQDVALRCDPISGHVSLFWYQQALGQGPEFLTYFQNEAQLDKSGLPSDRFFAERPEGSVSTLKIQRTQQEDSAVYLCASSMKLAGVADTQYFGPGTRLTVL.

The chain is built from TRBV6-5 and TRBJ1-1; the D gene is possibly TRBD1 (6 bases). The CDR3 has 14 amino acids. V lost 6 bases and J lost 4, with 15 bases in between. CDR1 and CDR2 from the germline V gene are MNHEY and SVGAGI. The DNA of the CDR3 is TGTGCCAGCAGGGGAACAGGGTTTAGCACTGAAGCTTTCTTT. Translating gives CASRGTGFSTEAFF.

This rearrangement joins TRBV30 to TRBJ2-7; 8 bases are shared with TRBD1. This CDR3 is built from 14 residues. V lost 6 bases to trimming and J lost 2 bases; unmatched junction nucleotides: 9. The V gene's germline CDR1 is GTSNPN and CDR2 SVGIG (reference sequence). The CDR3 bases are TGTGCCTGTCTAGACAGGGGAAGGACCTACGAGCAGTACTTC. Amino acid sequence: CACLDRGRTYEQYF.

This clone has only a few counts. The rearrangement uses TRBV6-5 and TRBJ2-7, with a weak D call TRBD1 (5 bases). The CDR3 totals 16 residues. From germline, CDR1 is MNHEY and CDR2 SVGAGI. The ends were cut back, 0 bases at V and 4 bases at J, with 16 bases in the middle. CDR3 sequence reads: CASSYSLGQKGYEQYF. The CDR3, as DNA: TGTGCCAGCAGTTACTCGCTAGGACAAAAGGGGTACGAGCAGTACTTC.

This chain connects TRBV2 to TRBJ1-5; perhaps TRBD1 as D (5 bases). This CDR3 region has 18 residues. Germline V lookup: CDR1 SNHLY, CDR2 FYNNEI. V gave up 6 bases and J gave up 0 bases, with 21 bases separating them. The CDR3 nucleotides read TGTGCCAGCAGCGCCCCGAGTCAGGGAGGATATAGCAATCAGCCCCAGCATTTT. Translated, it gives CASSAPSQGGYSNQPQHF.

V and J are TRBV6-5 and TRBJ2-1; 8 nucleotides agree with TRBD2. Germline V CDR1 and CDR2: MNHEY, SVGAGI. Germline trimming cut 6 bases from V and 5 bases from J; bases unmatched to any gene: 9. CDR3 length equals 15 residues. The CDR3: CASRPDSGGDNEQFF. In nucleotides, the CDR3 is TGTGCCAGCAGACCCGACTCCGGGGGGGACAATGAGCAGTTCTTC.

The J gene is TRBJ1-6, the V gene TRBV11-2, with no clear D. The CDR3 covers 13 residues. V shed 2 bases and J shed 8 bases, with 7 bases lying between them. The germline V gene encodes CDR1 SGHAT and CDR2 FQNNGV. CDR3 in amino acids: CASSLNPDSPLHF. The CDR3 DNA is TGTGCCAGCAGCTTAAATCCAGATTCACCCCTCCACTTT.